One and the same sample provided the 19 T cell receptor beta chains below, sequenced in a study of T cells in Graves' hyperthyroidism and ophthalmopathy (dated by TCRdb to between 2018 and 2020). Library preparation was by multiplex PCR. The run used an Illumina HiSeq 2000. TCR beta CDR3 regions were amplified from RNA transcripts. For the first round of RT-PCR on the TCR CDR3, the HTBI primer set was used together with the Qiagen OneStep RT-PCR kit. The public reads were run again by TCRdb, first through fastp at Q25 and then through MiXCR, and only productive beta chains were kept. Each entry is one CDR3 protein sequence, shown with its most common DNA and genes. For this sample the table gives 650,000 to 850,000 distinct CDR3 sequences, of which around a sixth were detected only once. The ten largest clones capture around 15% of the sample. The specimen sequenced was blood. Source of these receptors: a woman in her forties or fifties with Graves' hyperthyroidism that later progressed to Graves' ophthalmopathy.

The V call is TRBV29-1, the J call TRBJ2-1; 9 bases line up with TRBD2. The CDR3 runs 15 residues. From germline, CDR1 is SQVTM and CDR2 ANQGSEA. With 6 bases clipped from V and 4 bases from J, the junction kept 10 bases outside the gene matches. The CDR3 spells CSVGGIAGAYNEQFF. The CDR3 DNA sequence: TGCAGCGTAGGCGGGATAGCGGGGGCGTACAATGAGCAGTTCTTC.

This clonotype was found a few times. V gene TRBV19 combines with J gene TRBJ1-4, with D perhaps matching TRBD1 (5 bases). The CDR3 is 14 amino acids. CDR1 and CDR2 (germline): LNHDA, SQIVND (reference sequence). V lost 4 bases and J 5 bases, leaving 11 bases between the germline ends. Here the CDR3 DNA reads TGTGCCAGTAGTAAAAGACGGGACAATGAAAAACTGTTTTTT. Protein: CASSKRRDNEKLFF.

The CDR3 DNA sequence: TGTGCCAGCAGCCCTGGACTAGCGGGGACATACAATGAGCAGTTCTTC. Translating gives CASSPGLAGTYNEQFF. The V call is TRBV11-2, the J call TRBJ2-1, with 12 bases that match TRBD2. The CDR3 is 16 residues long. CDR1 is SGHAT and CDR2 is FQNNGV in the germline V gene. Trimming cost V 5 bases and J 4 bases; bases outside gene matches: 6.

The gene calls are TRBV6-2 or TRBV6-3 and TRBJ1-2, with D tentatively TRBD1 (5 bases). Trimming pared 5 bases from V and 6 bases from J, leaving 10 bases between. Per the germline V gene, CDR1 is MNHEY and CDR2 is SVGEGT. The CDR3 is 12 amino acids. For the CDR3, the DNA is TGTGCCAGCAGTGACAGAGTAAATGGCTACACCTTC. Its translation: CASSDRVNGYTF.

This clonotype was seen more than once but under ten times. The V gene is TRBV19, the J gene TRBJ1-1; possibly TRBD1 for D (5 bases). The CDR3 runs to 17 residues. Trimming left V 1 base short and J 0 bases short, with 15 bases between. CDR1 is LNHDA and CDR2 is SQIVND in the germline V gene (reference sequence). The CDR3 sequence: CASSIGHGGAMNTEAFF. The CDR3 DNA reads as TGTGCCAGTAGTATAGGACACGGCGGGGCTATGAACACTGAAGCTTTCTTT.

CDR3 amino acids: CASSLPGGRSYEQYF. The DNA for the CDR3 is TGTGCCAGCAGCTTACCGGGGGGTCGGTCCTACGAGCAGTACTTC. The chain links TRBV11-2 to TRBJ2-7; 7 bases agree with TRBD2. Germline assignment: CDR1 SGHAT and CDR2 FQNNGV. CDR3 size: 15 residues. The V gene end was trimmed by 2 bases and the J gene end by 1 base; junction bases not matched to a gene: 5.

The V gene is TRBV27, the J gene TRBJ2-7; possible D gene TRBD1, 5 bases. V gave up 2 bases and J gave up 3 bases, with 11 bases separating them. Germline V gives CDR1 MNHEY, CDR2 SMNVEV (reference sequence). The CDR3 consists of 14 residues. The CDR3 DNA follows: TGTGCCAGCAGTTTACAGGGAAAATACTACGAGCAGTACTTC. Its translation is CASSLQGKYYEQYF.

This clonotype was seen a few times. This chain links TRBV9 with TRBJ1-4, with D possibly matching TRBD1 (5 bases). The germline CDR1 and CDR2 sequences are SGDLS and YYNGEE. This CDR3 has 15 residues. V was trimmed by 0 bases and J by 4 bases, leaving 10 bases between them. The CDR3 loop reads CASSVEDRRNEKLFF. In DNA, the CDR3 is TGTGCCAGCAGCGTAGAAGACAGACGTAATGAAAAACTGTTTTTT.

This clonotype was observed at least ten times. The chain uses TRBV7-2 and TRBJ2-5; D uncertain. The V and J ends lost 1 base and 1 base respectively, with 10 bases between them. CDR1 is SGHTA and CDR2 is FQGNSA in the germline V gene. The CDR3 spans 15 residues. CDR3 protein: CASSLVVGPQETQYF. CDR3 in DNA: TGTGCCAGCAGCTTAGTCGTAGGTCCCCAAGAGACCCAGTACTTC.

This sequence joins TRBV6-1 and TRBJ2-1, with D tentatively TRBD2 (5 bases). Per germline, CDR1 MNHNS and CDR2 SASEGT. The germline V and J ends were trimmed by 7 bases and 0 bases, with 13 bases remaining between them. CDR3 length equals 15 residues. CDR3 region: CASTTGKSSYNEQFF. CDR3 DNA: TGTGCCAGCACCACGGGAAAGAGCTCCTACAATGAGCAGTTCTTC.

The rearrangement uses TRBV3-1 and TRBJ1-2, with D perhaps TRBD1 (6 bases). Germline values: CDR1 LGHDT, CDR2 YNNKEL (reference sequence). V lost 5 bases to trimming and J lost 4 bases, with 14 bases between them. This CDR3 region has 14 residues. The CDR3: CASSGRGATYGYTF. The CDR3 DNA sequence: TGTGCCAGCAGCGGGAGGGGGGCGACCTATGGCTACACCTTC. The whole variable domain, remainder taken from reference TRBV3-1 and TRBJ1-2, is DTAVSQTPKYLVTQMGNDKSIKCEQNLGHDTMYWYKQDSKKFLKIMFSYNNKELIINETVPNRFSPKSPDKAHLNLHINSLELGDSAVYFCASSGRGATYGYTFGSGTRLTVV.

The chain has TRBV6-2 or TRBV6-3 and TRBJ1-2; 7 bases fit TRBD1. Germline V gene sequence: CDR1 MNHEY, CDR2 SVGEGT. The CDR3 has 15 amino acids. V was clipped by 0 bases and J by 6 bases; unmatched bases: 7. The CDR3 nucleotides read TGTGCCAGCAGTTACTCACAGGGGAGCCCTAATGGCTACACCTTC. Its translation: CASSYSQGSPNGYTF.

Only a few counts were recorded for this clonotype. V is TRBV20-1 and J is TRBJ2-1; possible D gene TRBD1, 6 bases. The germline gives CDR1 DFQATT, CDR2 SNEGSKA (reference sequence). The CDR3 covers 16 residues. V lost 5 bases and J lost 0, with 17 bases in between. In DNA, the CDR3 is TGCAGTGCTCTTCCCCGGACAGCTCCCTCCTACAATGAGCAGTTCTTC. It specifies CSALPRTAPSYNEQFF.

To note about this clonotype: A much larger clone lies a single base off, so this may be a read error. This chain links TRBV20-1 with TRBJ2-7; 11 bases fit TRBD2. CDR3 length: 20 amino acids. Losses at the gene ends were 0 bases for V and 7 bases for J; bases not matched to a gene: 23. CDR1 and CDR2 (germline): DFQATT, SNEGSKA (reference sequence). CDR3 sequence (DNA): TGCAGTGCTAGAGATTTGCCCTCCCTAGCGGGGGGCCACGAACCTAGGGAGCAGTACTTC. Its protein product is CSARDLPSLAGGHEPREQYF.

The table lists this clonotype with many counts. The V call is TRBV12-3 or TRBV12-4, the J call TRBJ1-5, with 8 bases identical to TRBD1. J was trimmed by 2 bases and V by 3 bases; bases with no gene match: 3. The CDR3 runs to 15 residues. The CDR3 loop is CASSFQQGGNQPQHF. CDR3 DNA: TGTGCCAGCAGTTTCCAACAGGGGGGCAATCAGCCCCAGCATTTT.

This clonotype was found a few times. This chain connects TRBV11-2 to TRBJ1-4; TRBD1 is a possible D gene (5 bases). CDR3 length equals 15 residues. Trimming removed 4 bases at V and 1 base at J, with 10 bases between. Germline lookup yields CDR1 SGHAT and CDR2 FQNNGV. As DNA, the CDR3 is TGTGCCAGCAGCTCCCCGACAGTAACTAATGAAAAACTGTTTTTT. Residues: CASSSPTVTNEKLFF.

The chain uses TRBV5-1 and TRBJ2-7, with 8 bases that match TRBD1. Trimming at V came to 4 bases and at J to 3 bases, leaving 15 bases not matched to a gene. From germline, CDR1 is SGHRS and CDR2 YFSETQ. This CDR3 spans 17 amino acids. The CDR3 region is CASSDGQGRAPYYEQYF. CDR3 nucleotides: TGCGCCAGCAGCGACGGACAGGGAAGAGCCCCTTACTACGAGCAGTACTTC. Full variable domain (outside the CDR3, taken from reference TRBV5-1 and TRBJ2-7): KAGVTQTPRYLIKTRGQQVTLSCSPISGHRSVSWYQQTPGQGLQFLFEYFSETQRNKGNFPGRFSGRQFSNSRSEMNVSTLELGDSALYLCASSDGQGRAPYYEQYFGPGTRLTVT.

This clonotype appeared many times. The chain employs TRBV5-6 and TRBJ2-5; TRBD1 matches 8 bases. V lost 4 bases, J lost 1 base, and 3 bases stayed unmatched. Germline V gives CDR1 SGHDT, CDR2 YYEEEE. This CDR3 contains 14 residues. The CDR3 DNA sequence: TGTGCCAGCAGCCGGGGACAGGTCCAAGAGACCCAGTACTTC. Translation gives CASSRGQVQETQYF.

The chain combines TRBV5-1 with TRBJ2-7; D unclear. The V end was cut by 0 bases, the J end by 4 bases, with 8 bases between. CDR3 length equals 13 residues. Germline values: CDR1 SGHRS, CDR2 YFSETQ. The CDR3 DNA follows: TGCGCCAGCAGCTTGGAGACACAATACGAGCAGTACTTC. Its protein is CASSLETQYEQYF.